This T cell receptor (beta chain) is drawn from a study of T cells in Graves' hyperthyroidism and ophthalmopathy. Study results and limitations: Clonotypes that were expanded in thyroid above 0.001 mostly appeared in blood too. Prediction of ophthalmopathy progression came a median roughly 6.6 months pre-onset.

Regions amplified from RNA transcripts were the TCR beta CDR3 regions. HTBI primers drove first-round RT-PCR of the TCR CDR3. One entry per CDR3 protein results from TCRdb running MiXCR on the multiplex PCR reads. The sample records under 65,000 distinct CDR3 sequences, roughly 50% being singletons. For ophthalmopathy patients, the Clinical Activity Score was at least 3 and the NOSPECS grade at least 4; duration was under 3 months. A patient was excluded if there was uncontrolled infection, other autoimmune disease, pregnancy or lactation. In this sample, this clonotype is medium-sized. Its specificity is not known. The germline CDR1 and CDR2 sequences are SGHTS and YDEGEE. This CDR3 has 16 amino acids. Trimming removed 3 bases from V and 4 bases from J; junction bases left unmatched: 12.

The source material was blood. The chain is built from TRBV5-8 and TRBJ1-2, with 7 bases identical to TRBD1. The clonotype comes from a woman in her sixties or seventies with Graves' ophthalmopathy. CDR3 loop: CASSSDTWDSRYGYTF. As DNA, the CDR3 is TGTGCCAGCAGCTCGGATACTTGGGACAGCCGCTATGGCTACACCTTC.